Given below is one T cell receptor beta chain in context. This sample is part of a study of blood T cell repertoires in COVID-19. Study-level information: There were acute and convalescent COVID-19 samples, and they came from the United States, Italy and Spain. T cells, B-cell-depleted T cells, or PBMCs supplied cDNA or gDNA.

Authors' analysis steps: Nucleated cell counts were estimated from reference gene primer amplification. The protocol was immunoSEQ multiplex PCR, while the TCRdb copy is restricted to in-frame clones and leaves out a portion. V and J calls and clone size are those listed in that table; D and trimming were worked out from the DNA. The data contain 130,000 or so clones, 70% to 80% of them singletons. The V end lost 3 bases, the J end lost 3 bases, and 9 bases lay between the germline ends. CDR1 is LNHDA and CDR2 is SQIVND in the germline V gene (reference sequence). The CDR3 is made up of 14 amino acids.

The TCR was taken from a man aged 50 or older with acute or convalescent COVID-19. The V call is TRBV19, the J call TRBJ1-5; D ambiguous. The sample was peripheral blood. CDR3 sequence (DNA): TGTGCCAGTAGTATTAGGAGCCACAATCAGCCCCAGCATTTT. It specifies CASSIRSHNQPQHF.